This T cell receptor (beta chain) was recorded in a study of PD-L1 blockade in urothelial cancer. Looked up from germline, CDR1 is MNHEY and CDR2 is SMNVEV (reference sequence). CDR3 size: 15 residues. The germline V and J ends were trimmed by 4 bases and 1 base, with 8 bases remaining between them. Sequencing used immunoSEQ multiplex PCR; TCRdb keeps in-frame clones, though not all of them. The sample has roughly 44,000 clones; roughly four fifths are singletons. The chain joins TRBV27 to TRBJ1-6, with D perhaps TRBD1 (6 bases). The starting material was PBMCs, obtained around atezolizumab (anti-PD-L1) treatment. The origin of this receptor is a man between 70 and 80 years old with urothelial cancer. CDR3: CASSSRGSYNSPLHF. CDR3 in DNA: TGTGCCAGCAGTTCCAGGGGATCCTATAATTCACCCCTCCACTTT.